The rows below give T cell receptor beta chains drawn from one sample of a study of blood T cell repertoires in COVID-19. TCRdb keeps only in-frame clones here, not all; method: immunoSEQ multiplex PCR. The table includes tens of thousands of clones, almost 80% detected once. The sequenced sample consisted of peripheral blood. The receptors were gathered from a human donor in a cohort sampled during active COVID-19. CDR3s include the opening cysteine and the closing phenylalanine or tryptophan. Each record gives: J gene, D gene, V gene, clone size, CDR3 protein, CDR3 DNA. The D gene is left open where the match is weak. A row's size may be missing; if present it is once, few, many or a size class.

J: TRBJ1-6; D: NA; V: TRBV6-6; size: few; CDR3: CASSYFGGSPLHF; DNA: TGTGCCAGCAGTTACTTCGGGGGATCACCCCTCCACTTT
J: TRBJ1-4; D: TRBD1; V: TRBV3-1/TRBV3-2; size: NA; CDR3: CASSLRTGEKLFF; DNA: TGTGCCAGCAGCCTTCGGACAGGCGAAAAACTGTTTTTT
J: TRBJ1-4; D: NA; V: TRBV18; size: NA; CDR3: CASSPLQGTNEKLFF; DNA: TGTGCCAGCTCACCCTTACAGGGAACTAATGAAAAACTGTTTTTT
J: TRBJ2-3; D: TRBD1; V: TRBV19; size: NA; CDR3: CASRRGQGITDTQYF; DNA: TGTGCCAGTAGGAGGGGACAGGGCATCACAGATACGCAGTATTTT
J: TRBJ1-1; D: TRBD1; V: TRBV3-1/TRBV3-2; size: NA; CDR3: CASSQGPQGAAEAFF; DNA: TGTGCCAGCAGCCAAGGGCCCCAGGGGGCCGCTGAAGCTTTCTTT
J: TRBJ2-2; D: TRBD2; V: TRBV24-1; size: few; CDR3: CATSDSGLAGVNTGELFF; DNA: TGTGCCACCAGTGATTCGGGACTAGCGGGGGTAAACACCGGGGAGCTGTTTTTT
J: TRBJ2-3; D: NA; V: TRBV4-1; size: NA; CDR3: CASSQTGSTDTQYF; DNA: TGCGCCAGCAGCCAAACAGGTAGCACAGATACGCAGTATTTT
J: TRBJ2-7; D: NA; V: TRBV11-2; size: NA; CDR3: CASSQRGIRDEQYF; DNA: TGTGCCAGCAGCCAAAGAGGGATTCGAGACGAGCAGTACTTC
J: TRBJ2-1; D: NA; V: TRBV3-1/TRBV3-2; size: NA; CDR3: CASSLRTISYNEQFF; DNA: TGTGCCAGCAGCCTTCGGACAATCTCCTACAATGAGCAGTTCTTC
J: TRBJ2-3; D: NA; V: TRBV10-3; size: NA; CDR3: CAISESMRDTQYF; DNA: TGTGCCATCAGTGAGTCGATGAGGGATACGCAGTATTTT
J: TRBJ1-5; D: NA; V: TRBV28; size: NA; CDR3: CASSLFGDQPQHF; DNA: TGTGCCAGCAGCCTCTTCGGGGATCAGCCCCAGCATTTT
J: TRBJ1-3; D: TRBD1; V: TRBV7-9; size: NA; CDR3: CASSLTGEHTIYF; DNA: TGTGCCAGCAGCTTAACAGGGGAACACACCATATATTTT
J: TRBJ2-3; D: TRBD2; V: TRBV9; size: NA; CDR3: CASSVSGGGTDTQYF; DNA: TGTGCCAGCAGCGTATCGGGGGGGGGCACAGATACGCAGTATTTT
J: TRBJ2-1; D: TRBD2; V: TRBV15; size: NA; CDR3: CATSRAGGHNNEQFF; DNA: TGTGCCACCAGCCGAGCGGGAGGTCATAACAATGAGCAGTTCTTC
J: TRBJ2-1; D: TRBD2; V: TRBV3-1/TRBV3-2; size: NA; CDR3: CASSRGGGPNEQFF; DNA: TGTGCCAGCAGCCGTGGGGGAGGGCCGAATGAGCAGTTCTTC
J: TRBJ1-2; D: NA; V: TRBV5-4; size: once; CDR3: CASSPQAGIGYTF; DNA: TGTGCCAGCAGCCCCCAGGCCGGGATTGGCTACACCTTC
J: TRBJ2-1; D: TRBD2; V: TRBV5-1; size: NA; CDR3: CASSPGTAGVFEQFF; DNA: TGCGCCAGCAGCCCGGGGACTGCGGGAGTATTTGAGCAGTTCTTC
J: TRBJ1-2; D: TRBD1; V: TRBV6-5; size: medium-sized; CDR3: CASCQKGAGGYTF; DNA: TGTGCCAGCTGCCAAAAGGGGGCTGGGGGCTACACCTTC